Listed here are 10 T cell receptor beta chains from one sample, sequenced in a study of monozygotic twins with inflammatory bowel disease. Using the 5' RACE reads, TCRdb records one entry per CDR3 protein without DNA. The repertoire table contains some 160,000 distinct CDR3 sequences. Input material: blood. These receptors all stem from a human donor with ulcerative colitis or Crohn's disease, or a healthy co-twin of an affected twin (not recorded which).

The gene calls are TRBV19 and TRBJ1-5. The CDR3 runs to 12 residues. Per the germline V gene, CDR1 is LNHDA and CDR2 is SQIVND (reference sequence). CDR3 sequence reads: CASGFRGQPQHF.

This chain connects TRBV3-1 to TRBJ2-3; TCRdb returns TRBD1, unconfirmable since there is no DNA. The germline V gene encodes CDR1 LGHDT and CDR2 YNNKEL (reference sequence). The CDR3 is 15 amino acids. CDR3 sequence reads: CASSQVIHEGGTQYF.

This sequence joins TRBV11-2 and TRBJ2-7; TCRdb lists TRBD1, though no DNA is available to test this call. Germline CDR1 and CDR2: SGHAT and FQNNGV. The CDR3 covers 14 residues. CDR3 sequence reads: CASSLGTGEYEQYF.

The gene calls are TRBV5-1 and TRBJ1-5. Looked up from germline, CDR1 is SGHRS and CDR2 is YFSETQ. This CDR3 contains 16 residues. This CDR3 is CASSPGLVGGNQPQHF.

The chain has TRBV7-9 and TRBJ1-2; TCRdb selects TRBD1, and the lack of DNA leaves this call unchecked. The CDR3 totals 13 residues. From germline, CDR1 is SEHNR and CDR2 FQNEAQ (reference sequence). CDR3 loop: CASVGVDYYGYTF.

V gene TRBV28 combines with J gene TRBJ1-5; absent DNA, TCRdb's TRBD1 call cannot be checked. The CDR3 spans 14 residues. Germline V gene lookup returns CDR1 MDHEN and CDR2 SYDVKM. The CDR3: CASRRQGIGQPQHF.

The rearrangement uses TRBV7-3 and TRBJ2-2; TCRdb outputs TRBD2, but without DNA this stays unchecked. Germline V gene data show CDR1 as SGHTA and CDR2 as FQGTGA. This CDR3 region has 17 residues. CDR3 in amino acids: CASSSGLAGVGTGELFF.

V is TRBV12-3 or TRBV12-4 and J is TRBJ2-1; TCRdb reports TRBD1, a call that lacks DNA to check it against. This CDR3 contains 12 residues. The CDR3 sequence is CASRTADNEQFF.

The chain recombines TRBV18 with TRBJ1-2; lacking DNA, the TRBD1 call made by TCRdb goes unchecked. Germline V lookup: CDR1 KGHSH, CDR2 LQKENI. The CDR3 is made up of 13 amino acids. The CDR3 region is CASSPGDRDGYTF.

The gene calls are TRBV28 and TRBJ2-1; TCRdb indicates TRBD2, and absent DNA this call remains unverified. Per germline, CDR1 MDHEN and CDR2 SYDVKM. CDR3 length: 13 residues. The CDR3 region is CASTPWGANEQFF.